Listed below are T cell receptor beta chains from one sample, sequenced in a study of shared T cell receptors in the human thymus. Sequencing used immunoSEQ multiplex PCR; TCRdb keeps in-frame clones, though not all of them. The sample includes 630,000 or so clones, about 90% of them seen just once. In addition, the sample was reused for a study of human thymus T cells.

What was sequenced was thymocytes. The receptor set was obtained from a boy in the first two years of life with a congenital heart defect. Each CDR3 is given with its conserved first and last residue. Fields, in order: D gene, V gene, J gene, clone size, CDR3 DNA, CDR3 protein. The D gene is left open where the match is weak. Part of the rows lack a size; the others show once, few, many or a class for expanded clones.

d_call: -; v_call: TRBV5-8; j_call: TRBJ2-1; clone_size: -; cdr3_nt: TGTGCCAGCAGCTGCGGCGGCTTTGAGCAGTTCTTC; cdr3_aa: CASSCGGFEQFF
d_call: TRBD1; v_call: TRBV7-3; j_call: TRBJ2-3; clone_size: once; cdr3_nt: TGTGCCAGCAGCTTAAACCCAAGACAGGGGATAGGCACAGATACGCAGTATTTT; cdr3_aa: CASSLNPRQGIGTDTQYF
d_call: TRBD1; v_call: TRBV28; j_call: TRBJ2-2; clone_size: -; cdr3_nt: TGTGCCAGCAGTCGGCGTCCCCGGGACAGGGGGCCCGGGGAGCTGTTTTTT; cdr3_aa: CASSRRPRDRGPGELFF
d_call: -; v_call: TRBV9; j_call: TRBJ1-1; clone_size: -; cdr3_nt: TGTTCTATCCGGGACATGAACACTGAAGCTTTCTTT; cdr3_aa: CSIRDMNTEAFF
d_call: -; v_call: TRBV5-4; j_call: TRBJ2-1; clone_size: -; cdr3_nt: TGTGCCAGCAGCTTTCAGTTGCCTAGCCGCCGGGGCAATGAGCAGTTCTTC; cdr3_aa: CASSFQLPSRRGNEQFF
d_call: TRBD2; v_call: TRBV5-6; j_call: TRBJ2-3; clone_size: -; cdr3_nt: TGTGCCAGCAGCTTGCCCGGGAGGACAGATACGCAGTATTTT; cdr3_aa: CASSLPGRTDTQYF
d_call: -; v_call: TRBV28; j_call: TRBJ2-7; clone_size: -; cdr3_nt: TGTGCCAGCAGTCCTGCCGACAGGGAGGCCTACGAGCAGTACTTC; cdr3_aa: CASSPADREAYEQYF
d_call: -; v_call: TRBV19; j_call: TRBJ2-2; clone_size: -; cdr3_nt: TGTGCCGCGAAGGACATGCAATCATCCGGGGAGCTGTTTTTT; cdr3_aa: CAAKDMQSSGELFF
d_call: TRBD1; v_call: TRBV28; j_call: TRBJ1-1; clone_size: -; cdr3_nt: TGTGCCAGCAGTCCCCTATCGACAGGGGTGGACACTGAAGCTTTCTTT; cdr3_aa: CASSPLSTGVDTEAFF
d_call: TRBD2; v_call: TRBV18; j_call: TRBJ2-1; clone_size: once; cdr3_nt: TGTGCCAGCTCACCACGGGCGGGAGGCAATGAGCAGTTCTTC; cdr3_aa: CASSPRAGGNEQFF
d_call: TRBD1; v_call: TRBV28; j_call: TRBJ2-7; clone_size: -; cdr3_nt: TGTGCCAGTAGACAGGGGACCCACGAGCAGTACTTC; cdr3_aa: CASRQGTHEQYF
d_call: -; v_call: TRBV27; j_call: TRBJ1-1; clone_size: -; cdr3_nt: TGTGCCAGCAGTCTCAATGTCAGGGGTTCTAAGACTGAAGCTTTCTTT; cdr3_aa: CASSLNVRGSKTEAFF
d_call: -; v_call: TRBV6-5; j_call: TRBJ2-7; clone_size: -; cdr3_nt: TGTGCCAGCCCCGAGCTAGTGACCGAGCAGTACTTC; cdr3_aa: CASPELVTEQYF
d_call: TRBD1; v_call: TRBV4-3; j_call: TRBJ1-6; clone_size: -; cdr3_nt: TGCGCCAGCAGCCAAGAAGGGGACAGGATAAATTCACCCCTCCACTTT; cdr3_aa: CASSQEGDRINSPLHF
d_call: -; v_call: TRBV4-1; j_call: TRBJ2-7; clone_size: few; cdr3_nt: TGCGCCAGCAGCGCCGGGACTGACGTCTACGAGCAGTACTTC; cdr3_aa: CASSAGTDVYEQYF
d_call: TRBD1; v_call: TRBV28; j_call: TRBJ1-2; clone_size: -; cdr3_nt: TGTGCCAGCAGTCCCCGGACAGGATCCAACTATGGCTACACCTTC; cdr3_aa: CASSPRTGSNYGYTF
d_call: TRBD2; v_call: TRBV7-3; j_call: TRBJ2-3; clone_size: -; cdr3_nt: TGTGCCAGCAGCTTAAAAGCGGGGGTCGGGGATACGCAGTATTTT; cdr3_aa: CASSLKAGVGDTQYF